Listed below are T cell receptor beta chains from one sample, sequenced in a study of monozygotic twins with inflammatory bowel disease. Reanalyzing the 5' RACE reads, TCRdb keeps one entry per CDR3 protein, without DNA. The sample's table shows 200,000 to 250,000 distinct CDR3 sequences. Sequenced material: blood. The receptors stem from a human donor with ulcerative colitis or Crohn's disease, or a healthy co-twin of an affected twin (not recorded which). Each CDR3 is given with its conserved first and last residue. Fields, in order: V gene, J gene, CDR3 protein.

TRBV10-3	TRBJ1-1	CAISPTRGTEAFF
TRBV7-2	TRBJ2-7	CASSLRQGAEQYF
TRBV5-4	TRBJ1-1	CASSTGLTGAFF
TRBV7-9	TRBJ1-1	CASSLVTRPFTEAFF
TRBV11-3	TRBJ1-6	CASRLQGNSPLHF
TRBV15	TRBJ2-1	CATSRGLDTAGYNEQFF
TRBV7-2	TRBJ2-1	CASRRGSGGAIEQFF
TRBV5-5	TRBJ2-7	CASSVGRHEQYF
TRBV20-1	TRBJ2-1	CSASGAVSYNEQFF
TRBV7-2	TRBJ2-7	CASSPDRDYEQYF
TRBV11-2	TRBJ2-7	CASSTGRQFYEQYF
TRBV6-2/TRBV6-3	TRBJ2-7	CASSYGLAGSYEQYF
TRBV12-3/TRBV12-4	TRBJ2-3	CASSLSAASGALTDTQYF
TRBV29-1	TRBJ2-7	CSVEATPYEQYF
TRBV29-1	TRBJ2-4	CSVLKTGTIQYF
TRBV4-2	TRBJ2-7	CASSPTIGGAGSYEQYF
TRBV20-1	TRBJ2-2	CSARVRDTGELFF
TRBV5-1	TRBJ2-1	CASSLDPNNEQFF
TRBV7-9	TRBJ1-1	CASSPGRRAYLEAFF
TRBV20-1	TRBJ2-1	CSARGDSLYNEQFF
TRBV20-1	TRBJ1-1	CSALKYQGEAFF
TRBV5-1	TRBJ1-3	CASGSGAGNTIYF
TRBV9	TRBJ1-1	CASSEGRRRTEAFF
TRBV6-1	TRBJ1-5	CATNQIRGGEPQHF
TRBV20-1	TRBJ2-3	CSASEYTDTQYF
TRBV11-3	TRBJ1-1	CASSLGAGNTEAFF
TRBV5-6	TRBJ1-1	CASSSGLGVTEAFF
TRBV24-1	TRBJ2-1	CATSAPGSGEQFF
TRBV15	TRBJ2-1	CATSRVKTNEQFF
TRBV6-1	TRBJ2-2	CATAFGGTNTGELFF
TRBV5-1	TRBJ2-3	CASSLGRGDGDTQYF
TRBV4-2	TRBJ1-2	CASSQTSGESGYTF
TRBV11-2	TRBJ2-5	CASSFGRGLETQYF
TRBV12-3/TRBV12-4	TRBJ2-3	CASSTSGGTQYF
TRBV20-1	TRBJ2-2	CSARDGWTANTGELFF
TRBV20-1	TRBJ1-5	CSGVTGGLNQPQHF
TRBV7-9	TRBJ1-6	CASSPSGSNSPLHF
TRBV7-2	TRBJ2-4	CASSERVSGIQYF
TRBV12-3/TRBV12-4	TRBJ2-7	CASTISGGYEQYF
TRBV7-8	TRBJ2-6	CASSLWTQGFVSGANVLTF
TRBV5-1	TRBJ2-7	CASSLGDDPYEQYF
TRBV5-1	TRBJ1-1	CASSPRPGAVMNTEAFF
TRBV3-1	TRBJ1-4	CASSRIFTAATNEKLFF
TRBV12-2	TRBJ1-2	CASRLRTSNYGYTF
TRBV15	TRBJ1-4	CATKLRANNEKLFF
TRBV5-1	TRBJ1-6	CASRSKTGVDSPLHF
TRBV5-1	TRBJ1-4	CASSPRPGEASEKLFF
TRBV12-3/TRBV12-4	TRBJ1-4	CASSSTEATNEKLFF
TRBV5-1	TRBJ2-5	CASSFTGQETQYF
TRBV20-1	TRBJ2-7	CSARGTSGGIYEQYF
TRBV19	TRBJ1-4	CASSHRGTSEKLFF
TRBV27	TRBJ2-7	CASSFGTKAYEQYF
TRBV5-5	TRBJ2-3	CASSPSTGLWVHTDTQYF